Below are 27 T cell receptor beta chains sequenced from a single sample in a study of blood T cell repertoires in COVID-19. The repertoire was sequenced with immunoSEQ multiplex PCR; TCRdb's copy has only in-frame clones and lacks some. The sample records about 78,000 clones, less than 95% being singletons. Sequencing was done on a sample of peripheral blood. These TCRs come from a woman aged 50 to 60 in a cohort sampled during active COVID-19.

The chain is built from TRBV29-1 and TRBJ2-5; the match to TRBD2 covers 7 bases. CDR1 is SQVTM, CDR2 ANQGSEA, per germline. The CDR3 runs to 15 residues. With 4 bases clipped from V and 5 bases from J, the junction kept 13 bases outside the gene matches. For the CDR3, the DNA is TGCAGCGTTGCTCTGACTAGCACCCAAAGGGAGACCCAGTACTTC. This codes for CSVALTSTQRETQYF. Full variable domain (rest looked up from reference TRBV29-1 and TRBJ2-5): SAVISQKPSRDICQRGTSLTIQCQVDSQVTMMFWYRQQPGQSLTLIATANQGSEATYESGFVIDKFPISRPNLTFSTLTVSNMSPEDSSIYLCSVALTSTQRETQYFGPGTRLLVL.

The chain joins TRBV3-1 (or the pseudogene TRBV3-2) to TRBJ2-4; TRBD2 aligns across 9 bases. After removal of 0 bases from V and 10 bases from J, the junction contained 7 bases not matched to a gene. Germline CDR1 is LGHDT and CDR2 is YNNKEL (reference sequence). CDR3 length equals 15 residues. The CDR3 sequence is CASSQDSLGLAIQYF. CDR3 nucleotides: TGTGCCAGCAGCCAAGATTCTTTGGGACTAGCAATTCAGTACTTC.

The chain joins TRBV5-1 to TRBJ2-3; perhaps TRBD2 as D (5 bases). The CDR3 is made up of 14 amino acids. Germline loops: CDR1 SGHRS, CDR2 YFSETQ. V lost 7 bases to trimming and J lost 3 bases, with 15 bases between them. The CDR3, as DNA: TGCGCCAGCCGGCCCATACTAGGTACAGATACGCAGTATTTT. Translation gives CASRPILGTDTQYF. The variable domain in full, with the rest retrieved from reference TRBV5-1 and TRBJ2-3, is KAGVTQTPRYLIKTRGQQVTLSCSPISGHRSVSWYQQTPGQGLQFLFEYFSETQRNKGNFPGRFSGRQFSNSRSEMNVSTLELGDSALYLCASRPILGTDTQYFGPGTRLTVL.

The genes are TRBV11-2 and TRBJ2-1; unclear D gene. The CDR3 consists of 15 residues. Germline CDR1 reads SGHAT; CDR2 reads FQNNGV. The V and J ends lost 4 bases and 4 bases respectively, with 14 bases between them. As DNA, the CDR3 is TGTGCCAGCAGCTCGTCCAACTCAGGATACAATGAGCAGTTCTTC. Its protein product is CASSSSNSGYNEQFF.

V usage is TRBV28 and J usage is TRBJ2-1; 9 positions agree with TRBD1. V lost 5 bases to trimming and J lost 4 bases; unmatched junction nucleotides: 12. CDR1 and CDR2 from the germline V gene are MDHEN and SYDVKM. This CDR3 contains 17 residues. The CDR3 reads CASSPLPTGGPYNEQFF. CDR3 bases: TGTGCCAGCAGTCCTTTACCCACAGGGGGCCCGTACAATGAGCAGTTCTTC.

The rearrangement joins TRBV3-1 (or the pseudogene TRBV3-2) to TRBJ2-7; tentative D call: TRBD2 (6 bases). V dropped 4 bases and J dropped 5 bases, with 15 bases sitting between them. This CDR3 region has 14 residues. CDR1 LGHDT and CDR2 YNNKEL come from the germline V gene (reference sequence). The CDR3 coding sequence is TGTGCCAGCAGCCCGGGGGTATACCAACACGAGCAGTACTTC. It yields the protein CASSPGVYQHEQYF.

The V gene is TRBV18, the J gene TRBJ1-1; 7 bases line up with TRBD1. The V segment lost 3 bases and the J segment 4 bases; nucleotides outside the gene matches: 2. From germline, CDR1 is KGHSH and CDR2 LQKENI. The CDR3 is made up of 13 amino acids. As DNA, the CDR3 is TGTGCCAGCTCACCGTCAGGGGGCACTGAAGCTTTCTTT. Translating gives CASSPSGGTEAFF.

The chain combines TRBV5-1 with TRBJ2-1; 7 bases map to TRBD1. Trimming at V came to 0 bases and at J to 9 bases, leaving 0 bases not matched to a gene. The germline V gene has CDR1 SGHRS and CDR2 YFSETQ. The CDR3 has 12 amino acids. The CDR3 coding sequence is TGCGCCAGCAGCTTGGACAGGGGTGAGCAGTTCTTC. It codes for CASSLDRGEQFF. The variable domain in full, completed from reference TRBV5-1 and TRBJ2-1, reads KAGVTQTPRYLIKTRGQQVTLSCSPISGHRSVSWYQQTPGQGLQFLFEYFSETQRNKGNFPGRFSGRQFSNSRSEMNVSTLELGDSALYLCASSLDRGEQFFGPGTRLTVL.

This sequence joins TRBV5-1 and TRBJ2-7; 10 bases are shared with TRBD2. V gave up 1 base and J gave up 4 bases; unmatched junction bases: 5. CDR1 is SGHRS, CDR2 YFSETQ, per germline. CDR3 length equals 15 residues. The CDR3 DNA reads as TGCGCCAGCAGCTTGCTCCTAGCGGGAGAGTACGAGCAGTACTTC. It translates to CASSLLLAGEYEQYF.

The chain joins TRBV27 to TRBJ1-6; D not resolved. V shed 6 bases and J shed 3 bases, with 12 bases lying between them. This CDR3 comprises 15 residues. Germline V lookup: CDR1 MNHEY, CDR2 SMNVEV (reference sequence). The CDR3 nucleotides are TGTGCCAGCAGCGGGAGTACCGACTATAATTCACCCCTCCACTTT. This sequence encodes CASSGSTDYNSPLHF.

This clone was counted a single time. The chain is built from TRBV19 and TRBJ1-5; D is ambiguous. Trimming pared 8 bases from V and 9 bases from J, leaving 11 bases between. Germline V gives CDR1 LNHDA, CDR2 SQIVND (reference sequence). This CDR3 spans 11 amino acids. CDR3 nucleotide sequence: TGTGCCAGTGTACGGGATCCGCCCCAGCATTTT. This codes for CASVRDPPQHF. Filled out from reference TRBV19 and TRBJ1-5, the complete variable domain reads DGGITQSPKYLFRKEGQNVTLSCEQNLNHDAMYWYRQDPGQGLRLIYYSQIVNDFQKGDIAEGYSVSREKKESFPLTVTSAQKNPTAFYLCASVRDPPQHFGDGTRLSIL.

This chain joins TRBV6-1 and TRBJ1-2; 7 nucleotides match TRBD1. This CDR3 is 14 amino acids long. J gave up 6 bases and V 2 bases, and 6 bases lay outside the gene matches. The germline V gene encodes CDR1 MNHNS and CDR2 SASEGT. Here the CDR3 reads CASSERGQFHGYTF. The CDR3 nucleotides are TGTGCCAGCAGTGAACGGGGACAGTTCCATGGCTACACCTTC.

The chain links TRBV5-4 to TRBJ2-1; D is unresolved. CDR1 and CDR2 from the germline V gene are SGHNT and YYREEE (reference sequence). Trimming cost V 4 bases and J 15 bases, with 17 bases left between them. There are 12 residues in the CDR3. This chain's CDR3 is CASSPTLSGPFF. CDR3 DNA sequence: TGTGCCAGCAGCCCGACCCTATCAGGCCCGTTCTTC. Together with reference TRBV5-4 and TRBJ2-1, the CDR3 gives the full variable domain: ETGVTQSPTHLIKTRGQQVTLRCSSQSGHNTVSWYQQALGQGPQFIFQYYREEENGRGNFPPRFSGLQFPNYSSELNVNALELDDSALYLCASSPTLSGPFFGPGTRLTVL.

This chain joins TRBV28 and TRBJ2-2; TRBD1 is a possible D gene (6 bases). From germline, CDR1 is MDHEN and CDR2 SYDVKM. V was shortened by 8 bases and J by 7 bases, with 20 bases between the two germline ends. CDR3 length: 15 amino acids. Here the CDR3 DNA reads TGTGCCAGCCGCGTGTCAGGGGTTAATAGCGGGGAGCTGTTTTTT. It specifies CASRVSGVNSGELFF. Combining the CDR3 with reference TRBV28 and TRBJ2-2 gives the whole variable domain DVKVTQSSRYLVKRTGEKVFLECVQDMDHENMFWYRQDPGLGLRLIYFSYDVKMKEKGDIPEGYSVSREKKERFSLILESASTNQTSMYLCASRVSGVNSGELFFGEGSRLTVL.

The J gene is TRBJ1-5, the V gene TRBV2, with a weak D call TRBD1 (5 bases). This CDR3 contains 16 residues. The ends were cut back, 6 bases at V and 3 bases at J, with 18 bases in the middle. Germline V lookup: CDR1 SNHLY, CDR2 FYNNEI. The CDR3 DNA reads as TGTGCCAGCAGCTGGGGGGGGATATATTACAATCAGCCCCAGCATTTT. The encoded protein is CASSWGGIYYNQPQHF.

The gene calls are TRBV2 and TRBJ2-2, with TRBD2 identical over 10 bases. The CDR3 has 15 amino acids. V lost 6 bases, J lost 4 bases, and 5 bases stayed unmatched. Germline CDR1 and CDR2: SNHLY and FYNNEI. DNA of the CDR3: TGTGCCAGCAGCTTAAAGCGGGAGGGCACCGGGGAGCTGTTTTTT. Amino acid sequence: CASSLKREGTGELFF.

Turning to this clone: Additional DNA sequences in this sample encode the identical CDR3. This chain connects TRBV7-9 to TRBJ1-5; D is uncertain. This CDR3 is 15 amino acids long. Germline-derived CDR1 and CDR2 are SEHNR and FQNEAQ (reference sequence). Deletions cut 5 bases from V and 1 base from J, with 12 bases between. CDR3 protein: CASSLAGGSNQPQHF. As DNA, the CDR3 is TGTGCCAGCAGCCTGGCGGGTGGAAGCAATCAGCCCCAGCATTTT.

This sequence joins TRBV6-5 and TRBJ2-7, with D perhaps TRBD2 (7 bases). The CDR3 is made up of 16 amino acids. Between the trimmed V and J ends, which lost 2 bases and 2 bases, there was a span of 16 bases. Germline V gene sequence: CDR1 MNHEY, CDR2 SVGAGI. The chain's CDR3 is CASSYMGGLGTYEQYF. The DNA for the CDR3 is TGTGCCAGCAGTTACATGGGGGGGCTTGGGACCTACGAGCAGTACTTC.

The chain links TRBV20-1 to TRBJ2-5; D is ambiguous. V dropped 0 bases and J dropped 6 bases, with 5 bases sitting between them. This CDR3 contains 11 residues. Per germline, CDR1 DFQATT and CDR2 SNEGSKA (reference sequence). DNA for the CDR3: TGCAGTGCTAGAGATAGTCAGACCCAGTACTTC. Its translation is CSARDSQTQYF.

The chain links TRBV21-1 to TRBJ2-1; no DNA check was done on the table's D call, TRBD2. TRBV21-1 is flagged as a pseudogene. The CDR3 spans 17 residues. CDR3 bases: TGTGCCAGCAGCAGGAGGACTAGCGGGAGGGTCTACAATGAGCAGTTCTTC. It codes for CASSRRTSGRVYNEQFF.

A single count supports this clone. The chain links TRBV7-3 to TRBJ2-7; 9 positions match TRBD1. V dropped 8 bases and J dropped 6; count of bases not matched to a gene: 11. CDR1 and CDR2 from the germline V gene are SGHTA and FQGTGA. CDR3 length equals 14 residues. In nucleotides, the CDR3 is TGTGCCAGCGGACCCGGGACAGGGTACGGCGAGCAGTACTTC. Protein product: CASGPGTGYGEQYF.

The genes are TRBV9 and TRBJ2-2; TRBD2 might be the D (5 bases). Trimming stripped 3 bases from V and 5 bases from J, with 11 bases between. Germline CDR1 is SGDLS and CDR2 is YYNGEE. The CDR3 is 14 residues long. In nucleotides, the CDR3 is TGTGCCAGCAGCGACTGGACTTCTACCGGGGAGCTGTTTTTT. Its translation is CASSDWTSTGELFF. The complete variable domain, with remaining parts taken from reference TRBV9 and TRBJ2-2, reads DSGVTQTPKHLITATGQRVTLRCSPRSGDLSVYWYQQSLDQGLQFLIQYYNGEERAKGNILERFSAQQFPDLHSELNLSSLELGDSALYFCASSDWTSTGELFFGEGSRLTVL.

The chain joins TRBV7-3 to TRBJ2-1, with 10 bases matching TRBD2. The CDR3 length is 17 residues. After removal of 5 bases from V and 8 bases from J, the junction contained 15 bases not matched to a gene. CDR1 and CDR2 (germline): SGHTA, FQGTGA. The CDR3 here is CASSQTAGGRRSDEQFF. Here the CDR3 DNA reads TGTGCCAGCAGCCAAACAGCGGGAGGGCGGAGGAGCGATGAGCAGTTCTTC.

This chain connects TRBV7-3 to TRBJ2-5, with no clear D. V lost 5 bases and J lost 4, with 17 bases in between. Germline V gene lookup returns CDR1 SGHTA and CDR2 FQGTGA. This CDR3 is 15 amino acids long. The CDR3 DNA follows: TGTGCCAGCAGCCCGGAACCGGGTTCCCGAGAGACCCAGTACTTC. This codes for CASSPEPGSRETQYF.

The chain is built from TRBV7-8 and TRBJ1-4; D perhaps matches TRBD1 (5 bases). V lost 5 bases and J 8 bases, leaving 15 bases between the germline ends. This CDR3 comprises 14 residues. Per the germline V gene, CDR1 is SGHVS and CDR2 is FQNEAQ. For the CDR3, the DNA is TGTGCCAGCAGCCGGGGGACTCACAGGGAAAAACTGTTTTTT. This sequence encodes CASSRGTHREKLFF.

The chain links TRBV28 to TRBJ2-1; 11 nucleotides match TRBD2. With 4 bases clipped from V and 5 bases from J, the junction kept 7 bases outside the gene matches. CDR1 is MDHEN, CDR2 SYDVKM, per germline. The CDR3 covers 16 residues. The CDR3 region has the DNA TGTGCCAGCAGTTCCCCTAGCGGGAGGCCTAACAATGAGCAGTTCTTC. Translated, it gives CASSSPSGRPNNEQFF.

This chain links TRBV7-9 with TRBJ2-5; perhaps TRBD2 as D (6 bases). V shed 5 bases and J shed 3 bases, with 16 bases lying between them. The CDR3 covers 15 residues. Per the germline V gene, CDR1 is SEHNR and CDR2 is FQNEAQ (reference sequence). Here the CDR3 reads CASSDGRRAKETQYF. The DNA of the CDR3 is TGTGCCAGCAGCGATGGACGGAGGGCGAAAGAGACCCAGTACTTC.